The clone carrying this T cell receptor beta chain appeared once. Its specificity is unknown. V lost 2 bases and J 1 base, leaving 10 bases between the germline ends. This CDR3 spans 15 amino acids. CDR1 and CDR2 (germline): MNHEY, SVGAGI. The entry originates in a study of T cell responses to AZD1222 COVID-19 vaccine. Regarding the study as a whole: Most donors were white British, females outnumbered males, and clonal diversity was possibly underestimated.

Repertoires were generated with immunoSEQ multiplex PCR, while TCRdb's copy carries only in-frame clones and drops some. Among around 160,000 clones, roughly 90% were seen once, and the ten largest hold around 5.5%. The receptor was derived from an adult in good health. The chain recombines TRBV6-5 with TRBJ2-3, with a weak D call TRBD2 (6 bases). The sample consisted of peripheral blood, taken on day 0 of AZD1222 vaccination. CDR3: CASSYRGKGTDTQYF. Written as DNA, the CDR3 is TGTGCCAGCAGTTACCGCGGGAAGGGCACAGATACGCAGTATTTT.